This T cell receptor beta chain emerged from a study of regulatory T cells in long-lasting Graves disease. Findings of the study overall: Clonotypes that were public and shared totalled fewer than 3,500 in persistent patients versus 750 to 1,000 in new patients.

iRepertoire HTBI primers and Arm-PCR of CDR3 regions built TCR beta libraries. TCRdb passed the multiplex PCR reads through MiXCR, listing each CDR3 protein once. The sample carries 200,000 to 250,000 distinct CDR3 sequences, roughly a fifth recorded once. This clonotype was counted ten times or more. The antigen remains unidentified. Between the trimmed V and J ends, which lost 0 bases and 3 bases, there was a span of 10 bases. This CDR3 has 14 residues. CDR1 SGDLS and CDR2 YYNGEE come from the germline V gene. Sample time point: newly diagnosed GD, antithyroid drugs for less than 3 months. After RNA was extracted from PBMCs, the TCR library was made from it. These records were also assigned to another study, of T cells in Graves' hyperthyroidism and ophthalmopathy. That paper notes: Newly diagnosed patients aged 18 to 65 had hyperthyroidism of under 2 months' duration.

The sample consisted of peripheral blood mononuclear cells (PBMCs), taken at new diagnosis, from a patient treated with antithyroid drugs. The TCR sequence derives from a woman aged 25-40 years with Graves disease. The chain couples TRBV9 to TRBJ2-7; no clear D. CDR3 amino acids: CASSVADTVYEQYF. CDR3 sequence (DNA): TGTGCCAGCAGCGTAGCCGACACTGTCTACGAGCAGTACTTC.